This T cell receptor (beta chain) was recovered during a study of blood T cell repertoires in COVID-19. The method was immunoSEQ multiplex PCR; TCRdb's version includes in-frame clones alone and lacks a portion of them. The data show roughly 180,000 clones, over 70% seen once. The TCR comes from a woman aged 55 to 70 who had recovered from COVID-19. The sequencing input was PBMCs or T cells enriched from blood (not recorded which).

In nucleotides, the CDR3 is TGCGCCAGCAGCTTGAGCGCCTCGGGGGGGCACAATGAGCAGTTCTTC. It codes for CASSLSASGGHNEQFF. This chain links TRBV5-1 with TRBJ2-1, with TRBD2 matching 8 bases. Trimming cost V 1 base and J 5 bases; bases outside gene matches: 8. Germline CDR1 SGHRS, CDR2 YFSETQ. This CDR3 spans 16 amino acids.